What follows describes a single T cell receptor (beta chain). Antigen specificity is unknown. This entry is derived from a study of T cell responses to AZD1222 COVID-19 vaccine. Turning to the study itself: Pooling of second doses given at about 4 or about 12 weeks was done.

Study results and limitations: After two AZD1222 doses, spike-specific TCR breadth and depth rose versus day 0. Baseline serology detected seropositivity in only a handful of AZD1222 recipients.

TCRdb's table, derived via immunoSEQ multiplex PCR, lists solely in-frame clones and lacks some. Of under 130,000 clones in the sample, 85% to 90% were seen once. V was pared by 5 bases and J by 0 bases, with 13 bases of the junction left unmatched. Per germline, CDR1 MDHEN and CDR2 SYDVKM. This CDR3 has 18 amino acids. The receptor was isolated from an adult in good health. This specimen was peripheral blood, taken on day 0 of AZD1222 vaccination. The gene calls are TRBV28 and TRBJ2-3, with 8 bases identical to TRBD2. The CDR3 sequence is CASSTTSGGTVSTDTQYF. The DNA of the CDR3 is TGTGCCAGCAGTACTACTAGCGGAGGGACCGTCAGCACAGATACGCAGTATTTT.